This T cell receptor beta chain was obtained from a study of blood T cell repertoires in COVID-19. In the study overall: The analysed material was cDNA or gDNA that came from T cells, B-cell-depleted T cells, or PBMCs.

The V gene end was trimmed by 2 bases and the J gene end by 8 bases; junction bases not matched to a gene: 10. The CDR3 covers 15 residues. Per the germline V gene, CDR1 is KGHSH and CDR2 is LQKENI. Produced via immunoSEQ multiplex PCR; TCRdb's table is partial and in-frame only. Seen here are roughly 250,000 clones, approximately 90% observed once, and the top ten hold just under 9%. The sample was PBMCs or T cells enriched from blood (not recorded which). The chain has TRBV18 and TRBJ2-5; TRBD1 matches 8 bases. This clonotype originated in a man aged 35 to 55 who had recovered from COVID-19. The CDR3 region is CASSPTGDRLSTQYF. CDR3 DNA: TGTGCCAGCTCACCAACGGGGGACAGGCTAAGTACCCAGTACTTC.